A selection of T cell receptor beta chains follows, all from one sample in a study of patients and donors after allogeneic stem cell transplantation. Using its own MiXCR run on the RT-PCR reads, TCRdb lists one record per CDR3 protein. The sample holds about 960,000 distinct CDR3 sequences; over 15% are singletons and the top ten take 5% to 6.5%. Sequencing was done on a sample of blood, either unsorted or a sorted T cell fraction (not recorded which). Receptor source: a human donor who was either an allogeneic HSCT recipient or a stem cell or donor lymphocyte infusion donor (not recorded which). It is not recorded whose cells these are; they may come from a transplant donor. Each CDR3 is given with its conserved first and last residue. D genes are given only for firm matches. The size of a clone is reported for some rows only, either as once, few or many, or as a class for expanded clones.

v_gene	j_gene	d_gene	abundance	CDR3nt	CDR3aa
TRBV5-1	TRBJ1-3	.	.	TGCGCCAGCAGCTTGGACCTAAACACCATATATTTT	CASSLDLNTIYF
TRBV24-1	TRBJ1-2	.	.	TGTGCCACCAGTTCCCAGGGCTATGGCTACACCTTC	CATSSQGYGYTF
TRBV10-3	TRBJ1-3	.	.	TGTGCCATCAGTGAGTCGAGGGGCCCCGGCGCCAATGGAAACACCATATATTTT	CAISESRGPGANGNTIYF
TRBV20-1	TRBJ2-1	.	.	TGCAGTGCAATCCCGAGGCGCTCCTACAATGAGCAGTTCTTC	CSAIPRRSYNEQFF
TRBV12-3/TRBV12-4	TRBJ1-2	TRBD1	.	TGTGCCAGCAGTCTCAACCGCCGGGACAGGGGGCATGGCTACACCTTC	CASSLNRRDRGHGYTF
TRBV20-1	TRBJ2-2	TRBD2	.	TGCAGTGCTAAGGCTAGCGGGAGGGGGTACACCGGGGAGCTGTTTTTT	CSAKASGRGYTGELFF
TRBV5-6	TRBJ1-4	TRBD1	.	TGTTCCAGCAGCCTCTTGGACAGGGCACGAGAAAAACTGTTTTTT	CSSSLLDRAREKLFF
TRBV2	TRBJ1-1	.	few	TGTGCCAGCAGTAAACAGGGCGGTGGCACTGAAGCTTTCTTT	CASSKQGGGTEAFF
TRBV6-2/TRBV6-3	TRBJ2-3	.	.	TGTGCCAGCCGGGACAACGTAATCCTGTCGCAGTATTTT	CASRDNVILSQYF
TRBV18	TRBJ1-2	.	few	TGTGCCAGCTCACCATTCCAGGGTGGAGGCTACACCTTC	CASSPFQGGGYTF
TRBV20-1	TRBJ1-2	TRBD1	.	TGCAGTGCTAGAGATAACAGGGGCCAGGAATACACCTTC	CSARDNRGQEYTF
TRBV6-4	TRBJ1-1	.	.	TGTGCCAGCAGTGACGGGGTGGTGGGAACTGAAGCTTTCTTT	CASSDGVVGTEAFF
TRBV7-2	TRBJ2-3	.	few	TGTGCCAGCAGCTTAGAGGTATTATTAGGTGGCACAGATACGCAGTATTTT	CASSLEVLLGGTDTQYF
TRBV5-1	TRBJ2-3	.	.	TGCGCCAGCAGCTTTCCCTTGTCAAATAAGATCCGGACGCAGTATTTT	CASSFPLSNKIRTQYF
TRBV7-9	TRBJ2-1	TRBD2	few	TGTGCCAGCCATGGCGGGAGATCCTACAATGAGCAGTTCTTC	CASHGGRSYNEQFF
TRBV12-3/TRBV12-4	TRBJ2-7	TRBD2	few	TGTGCCAGCTCAGGAGGGGAGGGGCAGCAGTACTTC	CASSGGEGQQYF
TRBV9	TRBJ2-5	TRBD2	.	TGTGCCAGCAGCGTAGGAAATAGCGGGGGGAAAGAGACCCAGTACTTC	CASSVGNSGGKETQYF
TRBV3-1	TRBJ1-5	.	.	TGTGCCAGCAGCCAGAAGGGCAATCAGCCCCAGCATTTT	CASSQKGNQPQHF
TRBV6-1	TRBJ2-3	.	few	TGTGCCAGCAGTGGCGGCGGGGTTCGAGATACGCAGTATTTT	CASSGGGVRDTQYF
TRBV7-9	TRBJ1-2	TRBD1	.	TGTGCCAGCAGCTTAGGGGACAGGCCCCTCTATGGCTACACCTTC	CASSLGDRPLYGYTF
TRBV7-2	TRBJ1-3	.	.	TGTGCCAGCAGCTTAACTTACAGGGCTGGAAACACCATATATTTT	CASSLTYRAGNTIYF
TRBV11-1	TRBJ1-4	.	.	TGTGCCAGCAGCTTATCAACTGGGGGGGCTCGGACTAATGAAAAACTGTTTTTT	CASSLSTGGARTNEKLFF
TRBV11-2	TRBJ2-1	.	few	TGTGCCAGCAGCCGAATGATTTCGGACGGGTTCAATGAGCAGTTCTTC	CASSRMISDGFNEQFF
TRBV28	TRBJ2-6	.	.	TGTGCCAGCAGTTTATGGAGAGGAAATCCTTCTGGGGCCAACGTCCTGACTTTC	CASSLWRGNPSGANVLTF
TRBV10-3	TRBJ2-5	.	few	TGTGCCATCACGGGGGTCGGGGACAGCGGACAAGAGACCCAGTACTTC	CAITGVGDSGQETQYF
TRBV29-1	TRBJ2-1	TRBD2	few	TGCAGCGTTGAAATTCGGAGCGGGAGTAGGAATGAGCAGTTCTTC	CSVEIRSGSRNEQFF
TRBV9	TRBJ2-4	.	.	TGTGCCAGCAGCGTAGGAGGAACAGCCTTCGTAGCGGAAAACATTCAGTACTTC	CASSVGGTAFVAENIQYF
TRBV6-5	TRBJ1-1	TRBD1	few	TGTGCCAGCAGTTCTTCTCCGGGACAGGGGGGTTTGAACACTGAAGCTTTCTTT	CASSSSPGQGGLNTEAFF
TRBV6-1	TRBJ2-7	TRBD2	.	TGTGCCAGCAGCCGGGGGGGGCGCGGGAGTCCCGAGCAGTACTTC	CASSRGGRGSPEQYF
TRBV4-1	TRBJ1-2	.	many	TGCGCCAGCAGCCAAGAGGTAACAGGAACTTACTATGGCTACACCTTC	CASSQEVTGTYYGYTF
TRBV5-1	TRBJ2-1	TRBD2	few	TGCGCCAGCTCCCCTCCGGGGACTACATACAATGAGCAGTTCTTC	CASSPPGTTYNEQFF
TRBV9	TRBJ1-6	.	.	TGTGCCAGCAGCCTCCAGCCCTATAATTCACCCCTCCACTTT	CASSLQPYNSPLHF
TRBV24-1	TRBJ1-2	TRBD1	.	TGTGCCACCAGTGACCCAAACAGGGGGACGGGTGGCTACACCTTC	CATSDPNRGTGGYTF
TRBV5-1	TRBJ1-1	TRBD1	many	TGTGCCAGCAGTTTGGCAGGGGGCTTGGGCACTGAAGCTTTCTTT	CASSLAGGLGTEAFF
TRBV12-3/TRBV12-4	TRBJ2-7	.	few	TGTGCCAGCAGTCTTAATGGGGGCCGGGGGGAGCAGTACTTC	CASSLNGGRGEQYF
TRBV29-1	TRBJ1-6	.	.	TGCAGCACCGAGAGGGCCCTCCACTTT	CSTERALHF
TRBV4-1	TRBJ1-4	.	.	TGCGCCAGCAGTCCGAGTTTAGGGACGGCTAATGAAAAACTGTTTTTT	CASSPSLGTANEKLFF
TRBV20-1	TRBJ2-6	.	many	TGCAGTGCTAGAGATTATCTACGGGGTTATGGGGCCAACGTCCTGACTTTC	CSARDYLRGYGANVLTF
TRBV11-2	TRBJ2-3	.	.	TGTGCCAGCAGCCCCAGAAGACCGGGACTGGGAATGGCAGATACGCAGTATTTT	CASSPRRPGLGMADTQYF
TRBV19	TRBJ1-1	TRBD1	.	TGTGCCAGTAGTACGGGACAGGGGATCATTGAAGCTTTCTTT	CASSTGQGIIEAFF
TRBV7-8	TRBJ2-7	.	.	TGTGCCAGCAGCTTAGCTGGCAACGGACCGCAGTACTTC	CASSLAGNGPQYF
TRBV29-1	TRBJ2-5	.	.	TGCAGCGTTGATTCTCCAGGGGCAGTGGGGACCCAGTACTTC	CSVDSPGAVGTQYF